This T cell receptor (beta chain) came from a study of beta chain features in type 1 diabetes. Study-wide results and limits: Any HLA-type effect on TCRB rearrangement remained unresolved here. Type 1 diabetes patients had VDJ junctions that carried fewer insertions and more deletions.

Every isolated RNA sample was fully reverse transcribed, so sequencing captured expressed TCRB transcripts. The protocol was immunoSEQ multiplex PCR, while the TCRdb copy is restricted to in-frame clones and leaves out a portion. The profile covers some 400,000 clones, with about 14% appearing a single time and approximately 0.019% taken by the ten largest. CDR3 length equals 14 residues. CDR1 is LNHDA, CDR2 SQIVND, per germline (reference sequence). V was clipped by 5 bases and J by 7 bases; unmatched bases: 8. As for this clone: The antigen is unknown.

V is TRBV19 and J is TRBJ2-1; 7 bases are a match to TRBD2. The sequence came from a woman younger than 30 in good health. Sequenced material: naive CD4+ T cells from blood. This CDR3 reads CASSVTSAVNEQFF. For the CDR3, the DNA is TGTGCCAGTAGTGTTACTAGCGCCGTAAATGAGCAGTTCTTC.